Following are 17 T cell receptor beta chains from one sample sequenced in a study of cytomegalovirus exposure and HLA in healthy donors. The PCR employed 60 Vbeta primers together with 13 Jbeta primers. Method: immunoSEQ multiplex PCR; TCRdb's copy keeps in-frame clones and lacks some. The table shows about 83,000 clones, with roughly 80% occurring only once. Material: PBMCs. The source of these receptors is a woman aged 30 to 39 in good health and CMV-seronegative.

This chain joins TRBV28 and TRBJ2-5; 8 bases fit TRBD1. The CDR3 is made up of 14 amino acids. Unmatched junction bases numbered 8, after V lost 6 bases and J lost 5 bases. Germline CDR1 reads MDHEN; CDR2 reads SYDVKM. CDR3 protein: CASRPTGEGETQYF. In DNA form, the CDR3 reads TGTGCCAGCAGACCGACAGGGGAAGGGGAGACCCAGTACTTC.

The chain is built from TRBV9 and TRBJ2-3; unclear D gene. Trimming took 2 bases from V and 3 from J, leaving 13 bases between them. Germline-derived CDR1 and CDR2 are SGDLS and YYNGEE. The CDR3 length is 15 residues. The CDR3 nucleotides are TGTGCCAGCAGCGTCTCTGTGAAACAGACAGATACGCAGTATTTT. Protein sequence: CASSVSVKQTDTQYF.

This clone was seen a single time. The rearrangement uses TRBV27 and TRBJ2-5, with no clear D. Trimming left V 5 bases short and J 2 bases short, with 9 bases between. The CDR3 consists of 13 residues. Germline V CDR1 and CDR2: MNHEY, SMNVEV (reference sequence). The CDR3 nucleotides read TGTGCCAGCAGTCGCGGTATACAAGAGACCCAGTACTTC. Residues: CASSRGIQETQYF.

V usage is TRBV2 and J usage is TRBJ1-1, with TRBD1 matching 9 bases. The J segment lost 6 bases and the V segment lost 5 bases, leaving 10 bases of the junction unmatched. CDR1 and CDR2 (germline): SNHLY, FYNNEI. CDR3 size: 15 residues. Written as DNA, the CDR3 is TGTGCCAGCAGTCCTCCGGGACAGGGCTCTTCTGAAGCTTTCTTT. Translated: CASSPPGQGSSEAFF. The variable domain in full, completed from reference TRBV2 and TRBJ1-1, reads EPEVTQTPSHQVTQMGQEVILRCVPISNHLYFYWYRQILGQKVEFLVSFYNNEISEKSEIFDDQFSVERPDGSNFTLKIRSTKLEDSAMYFCASSPPGQGSSEAFFGQGTRLTVV.

The chain links TRBV2 to TRBJ1-1, with D unresolved. Trimming took 6 bases from V and 6 from J, leaving 17 bases between them. Germline values: CDR1 SNHLY, CDR2 FYNNEI. The CDR3 covers 14 residues. CDR3 region: CASRIMGGKAEAFF. The CDR3 coding sequence is TGTGCCAGCAGAATTATGGGAGGGAAGGCTGAAGCTTTCTTT.

This sequence joins TRBV5-1 and TRBJ2-7; no firm D call. CDR3 length: 17 residues. Germline CDR1 is SGHRS and CDR2 is YFSETQ. The V end lost 3 bases, the J end lost 9 bases, and 28 bases lay between the germline ends. CDR3 loop: CASSWPPGRGEERWQYF. The CDR3 region has the DNA TGCGCCAGCAGCTGGCCCCCCGGCAGAGGAGAGGAAAGGTGGCAGTACTTC.

The chain joins TRBV28 to TRBJ1-6; TRBD1 agrees at 8 bases. V lost 2 bases to trimming and J lost 1 base; unmatched junction nucleotides: 10. The CDR3 spans 19 residues. The germline gives CDR1 MDHEN, CDR2 SYDVKM. CDR3 nucleotide sequence: TGTGCCAGCAGTTTAAGGCCCGCAGGGGGCGCATCCTATAATTCACCCCTCCACTTT. It yields the protein CASSLRPAGGASYNSPLHF.

The chain recombines TRBV9 with TRBJ2-5, with 10 bases lining up with TRBD2. Per germline, CDR1 SGDLS and CDR2 YYNGEE. V gave up 2 bases and J gave up 4 bases; unmatched junction bases: 5. CDR3 length: 15 residues. CDR3 region: CASSVVAGGRETQYF. The DNA for the CDR3 is TGTGCCAGCAGCGTTGTAGCGGGAGGCCGAGAGACCCAGTACTTC.

The chain has TRBV2 and TRBJ2-3, with 7 bases identical to TRBD2. Germline V gives CDR1 SNHLY, CDR2 FYNNEI. J gave up 0 bases and V 8 bases, and 5 bases lay outside the gene matches. This CDR3 has 14 residues. The CDR3 DNA reads as TGTGCCAGCGGGAGGGACTCCAGCACAGATACGCAGTATTTT. This gives the protein CASGRDSSTDTQYF.

Only one count was recorded for this clone. The chain combines TRBV28 with TRBJ2-1; TRBD1 aligns across 10 bases. The CDR3 contains 18 residues. J was trimmed by 1 base and V by 5 bases; bases with no gene match: 11. The germline V gene has CDR1 MDHEN and CDR2 SYDVKM. The CDR3 spells CASSLWDRGWTSYNEQFF. CDR3 in DNA: TGTGCCAGCAGTCTGTGGGACAGGGGTTGGACTTCCTACAATGAGCAGTTCTTC.

The chain is built from TRBV5-1 and TRBJ1-3; the D gene is possibly TRBD1 (6 bases). This CDR3 contains 15 residues. The germline V gene encodes CDR1 SGHRS and CDR2 YFSETQ. V was clipped by 5 bases and J by 0 bases, with 12 bases between them. CDR3 region: CASREQGFSGNTIYF. The DNA of the CDR3 is TGCGCCAGCAGAGAACAGGGTTTCTCTGGAAACACCATATATTTT.

The chain carries TRBV7-2 and TRBJ1-5; no clear D. The CDR3 runs 14 residues. Germline CDR1 SGHTA, CDR2 FQGNSA. Trimming took off 5 bases at V and 8 bases at J, with 16 bases between the two ends. This chain's CDR3 is CASSPAREIKPQHF. The CDR3 DNA sequence: TGTGCCAGCAGCCCAGCCCGGGAAATCAAGCCCCAGCATTTT.

Worth noting for this clone: One end of the junction varies from germline; a read error may be responsible. The chain employs TRBV28 and TRBJ1-2, with D possibly being TRBD1 (5 bases). The CDR3 runs 18 residues. CDR1 and CDR2 from the germline V gene are MDHEN and SYDVKM. This CDR3 is CTSNMYIDVGIIGGGYTF. The CDR3 nucleotides are TGTACCAGCAATATGTATATCGACGTGGGGATAATCGGGGGTGGCTACACCTTC.

This clone has just a few counts. This chain uses TRBV7-2 with TRBJ1-2; 7 bases map to TRBD1. V shed 3 bases and J 4 bases; nucleotides not matched to a gene: 8. The CDR3 spans 15 residues. Germline V CDR1 and CDR2: SGHTA, FQGNSA. The CDR3 DNA is TGTGCCAGCAGCTTCAACCCAGGGGGACCCTATGGCTACACCTTC. Amino acids: CASSFNPGGPYGYTF. Based on the CDR3 plus reference TRBV7-2 and TRBJ1-2, the full variable domain is GAGVSQSPSNKVTEKGKDVELRCDPISGHTALYWYRQSLGQGLEFLIYFQGNSAPDKSGLPSDRFSAERTGGSVSTLTIQRTQQEDSAVYLCASSFNPGGPYGYTFGSGTRLTVV.

The chain has TRBV6-1 and TRBJ1-1, with D uncertain. The CDR3 is 14 amino acids. Germline V gene data show CDR1 as MNHNS and CDR2 as SASEGT. V gave up 1 base and J gave up 4 bases, with 10 bases separating them. CDR3 DNA sequence: TGTGCCAGCAGTGAAGTCTTCCGCGGCACTGAAGCTTTCTTT. Protein product: CASSEVFRGTEAFF.

CDR3: CASRIQGENTEAFF. DNA for the CDR3: TGCGCCAGCAGAATTCAGGGGGAGAACACTGAAGCTTTCTTT. The J gene is TRBJ1-1, the V gene TRBV5-1, with 7 bases aligning to TRBD1. The CDR3 runs to 14 residues. The V gene's germline CDR1 is SGHRS and CDR2 YFSETQ. The ends lost 5 bases at V and 1 base at J; junction bases unmatched: 5.

This sequence joins TRBV18 and TRBJ2-3, with D perhaps TRBD2 (5 bases). V gave up 3 bases and J gave up 5 bases, with 6 bases separating them. CDR1 and CDR2 (germline): KGHSH, LQKENI. CDR3 length equals 12 residues. In DNA form, the CDR3 reads TGTGCCAGCTCACCGGCGGGAGATACGCAGTATTTT. Encoded protein: CASSPAGDTQYF.